The 6 T cell receptor beta chains listed next were all sequenced from one sample in a study of blood T cell repertoires in COVID-19. The table came from immunoSEQ multiplex PCR; TCRdb's copy has only in-frame clones and leaves some out. The repertoire includes some 27,000 clones, around 87% of them detected once, and about 13% sits in the top ten. The material sequenced was peripheral blood. The source of these receptors is a human donor in a cohort sampled during active COVID-19. The donor label of this sample is uncertain.

The chain uses TRBV11-2 and TRBJ1-1; D is possibly TRBD1 (5 bases). Germline V gene data show CDR1 as SGHAT and CDR2 as FQNNGV. The V end lost 1 base, the J end lost 7 bases, and 10 bases lay between the germline ends. The CDR3 is 13 amino acids. Here the CDR3 reads CASSLGGGVEAFF. CDR3 coding DNA: TGTGCCAGCAGCTTAGGAGGAGGGGTTGAAGCTTTCTTT.

The genes are TRBV25-1 and TRBJ2-5; 9 bases agree with TRBD2. The germline gives CDR1 MGHDK, CDR2 SYGVNS. The ends lost 8 bases at V and 9 bases at J; junction bases unmatched: 4. The CDR3 sequence is 11 residues long. Written as DNA, the CDR3 is TGTGCCAGCCAAGAGCGGGGGGCCCAGTACTTC. This encodes CASQERGAQYF.

CDR3 sequence: CASSTFREGSTEAFF. The CDR3 DNA reads as TGCGCCAGCAGCACCTTTCGAGAGGGTAGCACTGAAGCTTTCTTT. The gene calls are TRBV5-1 and TRBJ1-1; D ambiguous. The germline V gene has CDR1 SGHRS and CDR2 YFSETQ. The CDR3 totals 15 residues. V lost 4 bases and J lost 4, with 17 bases in between.

The chain carries TRBV3-1 (or the pseudogene TRBV3-2) and TRBJ2-3, with D possibly TRBD1 on 6 matching bases. V gave up 4 bases and J gave up 4 bases, with 21 bases separating them. Germline assignment: CDR1 LGHDT and CDR2 YNNKEL (reference sequence). The CDR3 totals 17 residues. The CDR3 sequence: CASSLRTAQVIADTQYF. The CDR3, as DNA: TGTGCCAGCAGCCTTAGGACAGCCCAGGTGATCGCAGATACGCAGTATTTT.

The chain has TRBV19 and TRBJ2-2, with TRBD1 matching over 7 bases. CDR3 size: 15 residues. Germline CDR1 LNHDA, CDR2 SQIVND (reference sequence). Trimming removed 6 bases from V and 3 bases from J; junction bases left unmatched: 7. The CDR3 region is CASSHRDRDTGELFF. The DNA of the CDR3 is TGTGCCAGTAGCCATCGGGACAGAGACACCGGGGAGCTGTTTTTT.

The genes are TRBV2 and TRBJ2-2, with 9 bases fitting TRBD1. Trimming removed 5 bases from V and 7 bases from J; junction bases left unmatched: 8. This CDR3 is built from 15 residues. Germline CDR1 SNHLY, CDR2 FYNNEI. The CDR3 DNA reads as TGTGCCAGCAGTTTCGGACAGGGGTTGGGCGGGGAGCTGTTTTTT. This translates into CASSFGQGLGGELFF.